This TCR beta chain was profiled in a study of T cell repertoires in cytomegalovirus infection. About the research overall: Public TCR beta signatures indicated both CMV infection and matching HLA type. Points from the study as a whole: It was HLA-C-restricted CMV-specific TCR beta clonotypes that dominated the response ex vivo. Adding up the frequency of public TCR beta families identified people who carried CMV plus the relevant HLA.

This clonotype was found many times. Its antigen is not identified. TCRdb fed the reads into MiXCR, producing one record per CDR3 protein. The table has some 220,000 distinct CDR3 sequences, approximately 13% seen once. Input material: PBMCs. The TCR comes from a human donor in good health (CMV status not recorded). Some clones in this sample may be carry-over from other donors' samples.

CDR3 sequence (DNA): TGTGCCAGCAGCTCCGGGACAGGAGGGGGGGGCCTAGCCAAAAACATTCAGTACTTC. Translation gives CASSSGTGGGGLAKNIQYF. This sequence joins TRBV7-2 and TRBJ2-4; a possible D gene is TRBD1 (8 bases). V lost 4 bases and J 0 bases, leaving 22 bases between the germline ends. The CDR3 runs to 19 residues. The germline V gene has CDR1 SGHTA and CDR2 FQGNSA.